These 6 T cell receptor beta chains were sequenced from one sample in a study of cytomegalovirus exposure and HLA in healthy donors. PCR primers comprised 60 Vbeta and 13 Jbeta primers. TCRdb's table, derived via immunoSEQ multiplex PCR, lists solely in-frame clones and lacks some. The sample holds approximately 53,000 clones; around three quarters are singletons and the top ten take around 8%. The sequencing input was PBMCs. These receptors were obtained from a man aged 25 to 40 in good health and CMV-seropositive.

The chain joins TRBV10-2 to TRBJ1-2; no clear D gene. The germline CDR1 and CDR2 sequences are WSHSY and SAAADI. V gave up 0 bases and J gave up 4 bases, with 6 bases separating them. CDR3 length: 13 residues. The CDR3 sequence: CASSESSGYGYTF. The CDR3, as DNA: TGCGCCAGCAGTGAGTCGAGCGGCTATGGCTACACCTTC.

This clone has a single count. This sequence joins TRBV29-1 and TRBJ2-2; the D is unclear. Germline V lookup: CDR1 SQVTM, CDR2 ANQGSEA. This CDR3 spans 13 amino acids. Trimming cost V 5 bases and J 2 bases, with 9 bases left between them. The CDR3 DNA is TGCAGCGTTTTACCGACAAACACCGGGGAGCTGTTTTTT. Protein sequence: CSVLPTNTGELFF.

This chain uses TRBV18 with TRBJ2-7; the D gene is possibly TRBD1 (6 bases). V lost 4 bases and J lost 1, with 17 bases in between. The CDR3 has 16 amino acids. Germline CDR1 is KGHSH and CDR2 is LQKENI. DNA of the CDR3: TGTGCCAGCTCACGAATAACCCCTCAGGGGTCCTACGAGCAGTACTTC. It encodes CASSRITPQGSYEQYF.

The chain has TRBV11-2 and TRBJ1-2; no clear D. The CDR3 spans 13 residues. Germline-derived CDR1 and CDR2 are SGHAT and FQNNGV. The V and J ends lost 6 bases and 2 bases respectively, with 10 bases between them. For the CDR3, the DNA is TGTGCCAGCAGTTCTACTGCCAACTATGGCTACACCTTC. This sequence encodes CASSSTANYGYTF.

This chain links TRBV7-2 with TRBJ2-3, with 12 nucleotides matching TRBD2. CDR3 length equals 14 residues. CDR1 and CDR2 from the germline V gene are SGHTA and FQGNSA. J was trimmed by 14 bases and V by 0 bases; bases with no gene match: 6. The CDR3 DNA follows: TGTGCCAGCAGCTTAGCCCTAGCGGGGGGGCCACTGTATTTT. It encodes CASSLALAGGPLYF.

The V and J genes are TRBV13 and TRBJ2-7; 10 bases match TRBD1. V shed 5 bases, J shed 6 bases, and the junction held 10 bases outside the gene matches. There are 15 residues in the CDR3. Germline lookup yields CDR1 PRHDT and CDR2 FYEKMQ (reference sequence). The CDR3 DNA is TGTGCCAGCAGCAATGAGGACAGGGGGTTGCGCGAGCAGTACTTC. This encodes CASSNEDRGLREQYF.